What follows is one T cell receptor (beta chain) and its context. Its specificity is unknown. The memory fraction was CD4+CD45RO+CD25- cells. V gave up 4 bases and J gave up 4 bases, with 18 bases separating them. The CDR3 is 16 residues long. Whole-study results and caveats: Tumor Tregs overlapped most with tumor, then blood, naive CD4+ cells.

Semi-nested PCR with Nested Universal Primer A followed constant-region reverse priming of full-length variable regions. MiXCR, applied by TCRdb to the 5' RACE reads, yields one record per CDR3 protein. This table has 35,000 to 50,000 distinct CDR3 sequences, 30% appearing once. The rearrangement joins TRBV12-3 or TRBV12-4 to TRBJ2-3, with a tentative D call TRBD1 (7 bases). Sample: tumor-infiltrating memory CD4+ T cells sorted from the breast tumor. The subset here: memory CD4+ T cells, CD4+CD45RO+CD25-. The TCR originated in a female donor with breast cancer. This CDR3 is CASSSRQGGVADTQYF. The CDR3 nucleotides read TGTGCCAGCAGTTCGAGACAGGGCGGGGTTGCAGATACGCAGTATTTT.